The rows below give T cell receptor beta chains drawn from one sample of a study of blood T cell repertoires in COVID-19. Sequencing used immunoSEQ multiplex PCR; TCRdb keeps in-frame clones, though not all of them. The table lists approximately 470,000 clones, over 75% of them singletons, with about 3.2% in the top ten. The sequenced sample was peripheral blood. All receptors come from a human donor in a cohort sampled during active COVID-19. Each CDR3 is given without its conserved first and last residue.

TRBJ2-3 | TRBV20-1 | SASSRLAEVPNTQY
TRBJ1-2 | TRBV7-8 | ASSLAPGQTYYGYT
TRBJ2-7 | TRBV2 | ASSEAPLTGSDEQY
TRBJ1-4 | TRBV7-2 | ASSLRHRGEKLF
TRBJ2-5 | TRBV27 | ASSRKGETQY
TRBJ1-2 | TRBV19 | ASSIDPDSYGYT
TRBJ2-1 | TRBV7-3 | ASSAEDNEQF
TRBJ1-1 | TRBV7-9 | ASRAIDRITEAF
TRBJ2-3 | TRBV11-3 | ASSPGTSGRFSTDTQY
TRBJ2-1 | TRBV9 | ASSLQQGASSYNEQF
TRBJ1-3 | TRBV29-1 | SVEVRGTAGNTIY
TRBJ2-3 | TRBV2 | ASSVDRGGDTQY
TRBJ1-1 | TRBV21-1 | ASSPGQANTEAF
TRBJ2-5 | TRBV5-1 | ASSLPNRETQY
TRBJ2-3 | TRBV5-6 | ASSQEGLAGGTDTQY
TRBJ2-2 | TRBV27 | ASSLSGWLAGAGELF
TRBJ2-7 | TRBV28 | ASRGQGELYEQY
TRBJ2-7 | TRBV3-1/TRBV3-2 | ASSQGPGLAGYEQY
TRBJ2-3 | TRBV19 | ASSIGLAIGTDTQY
TRBJ1-1 | TRBV6-1 | ASSEISTGEAF
TRBJ1-2 | TRBV4-1 | ASSHLGQLYGYT
TRBJ1-2 | TRBV2 | ASSDAQGRGYT
TRBJ2-4 | TRBV14 | ASSQDPLAKNIQY
TRBJ2-1 | TRBV7-8 | ASSSNPGLAGYNEQF
TRBJ2-1 | TRBV19 | ASSTTSGRAVEQF
TRBJ2-2 | TRBV5-1 | ASSSRIGGSWAGELF
TRBJ2-1 | TRBV28 | ASSPSIGQGVHNEQF
TRBJ2-3 | TRBV7-2 | ASSPTRSDTQY
TRBJ2-7 | TRBV19 | ASSELAGVREQY
TRBJ2-1 | TRBV19 | ASSISGLAGEVKNEQF
TRBJ2-7 | TRBV4-3 | ASSQLVGGRGEQY
TRBJ1-4 | TRBV30 | AWSVRSTNEKLF
TRBJ2-3 | TRBV7-2 | ASSVAGGVDTQY
TRBJ2-1 | TRBV27 | ASSPGLAGAEF
TRBJ1-1 | TRBV5-1 | ASSSTGDLSEAF